This T cell receptor (beta chain) derives from a study of CD8 T cells in Susac syndrome. There are 14 residues in the CDR3. Looked up from germline, CDR1 is SGDLS and CDR2 is YYNGEE. V was clipped by 4 bases and J by 2 bases, with 13 bases between them. cDNA came from approximately 0.5 to 1 ug RNA primed by random hexamers. It was immunoSEQ multiplex PCR that amplified TCR beta CDR3 across 54 Vbeta and 13 Jbeta. TCRdb analysed the immunoSEQ multiplex PCR reads with MiXCR anew, one entry per CDR3 protein. The sample has roughly 190,000 distinct CDR3 sequences; 95% are singletons. Negative isolation was applied to CD8+ and CD4+ T cells, and FACS enrichment was applied to TEMRA cells. General study findings and limits: By the study's own acknowledgment, its TCR sequencing and HLA analysis included relatively few individuals. The study identified about sixteen and five Susac-specific public clones in total CD8+ and CD8+ TEMRA repertoires.

This clonotype was detected a few times. The antigen is undetermined. This clonotype was sampled from a human donor with Susac syndrome. This chain links TRBV9 with TRBJ2-7; perhaps D is TRBD1 or TRBD2 (5 bases each). The sequencing sample was made of CD8+ T cells from PBMCs. In nucleotides, the CDR3 is TGTGCCAGCAGCCCCCGGGACGGTCCCTACGAGCAGTACTTC. The encoded protein is CASSPRDGPYEQYF. The full variable domain, its missing parts supplied by reference TRBV9 and TRBJ2-7, is DSGVTQTPKHLITATGQRVTLRCSPRSGDLSVYWYQQSLDQGLQFLIQYYNGEERAKGNILERFSAQQFPDLHSELNLSSLELGDSALYFCASSPRDGPYEQYFGPGTRLTVT.